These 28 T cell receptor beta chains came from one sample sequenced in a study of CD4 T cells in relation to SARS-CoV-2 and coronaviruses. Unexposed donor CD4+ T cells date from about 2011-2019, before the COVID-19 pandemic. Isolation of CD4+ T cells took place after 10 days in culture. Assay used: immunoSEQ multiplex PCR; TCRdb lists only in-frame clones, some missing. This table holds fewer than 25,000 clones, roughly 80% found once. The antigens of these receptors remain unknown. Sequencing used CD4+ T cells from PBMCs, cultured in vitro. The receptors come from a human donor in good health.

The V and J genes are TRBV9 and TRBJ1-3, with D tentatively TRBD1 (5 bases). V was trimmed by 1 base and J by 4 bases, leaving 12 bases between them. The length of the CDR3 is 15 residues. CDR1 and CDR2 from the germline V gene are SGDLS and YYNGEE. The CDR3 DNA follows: TGTGCCAGCAGCGTATCGGGGGGAAGGGGAAACACCATATATTTT. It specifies CASSVSGGRGNTIYF.

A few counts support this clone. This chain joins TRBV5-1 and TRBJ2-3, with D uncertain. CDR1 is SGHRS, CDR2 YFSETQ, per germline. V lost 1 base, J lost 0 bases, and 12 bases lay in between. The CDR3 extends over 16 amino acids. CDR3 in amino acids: CASSLNGRSSTDTQYF. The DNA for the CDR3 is TGCGCCAGCAGCTTGAATGGACGTTCAAGCACAGATACGCAGTATTTT.

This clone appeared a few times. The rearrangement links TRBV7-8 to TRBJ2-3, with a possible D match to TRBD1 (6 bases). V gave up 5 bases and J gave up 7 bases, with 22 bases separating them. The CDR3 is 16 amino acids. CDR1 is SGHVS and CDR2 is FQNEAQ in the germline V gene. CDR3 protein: CASSQTGTSTPYTQYF. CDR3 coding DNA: TGTGCCAGCAGCCAAACCGGGACATCGACCCCGTATACGCAGTATTTT.

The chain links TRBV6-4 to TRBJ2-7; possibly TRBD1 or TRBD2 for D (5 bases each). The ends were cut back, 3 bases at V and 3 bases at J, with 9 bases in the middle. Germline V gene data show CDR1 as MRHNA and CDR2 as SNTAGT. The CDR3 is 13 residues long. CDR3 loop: CASSEGPFYEQYF. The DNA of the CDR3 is TGTGCCAGCAGTGAGGGACCTTTCTACGAGCAGTACTTC.

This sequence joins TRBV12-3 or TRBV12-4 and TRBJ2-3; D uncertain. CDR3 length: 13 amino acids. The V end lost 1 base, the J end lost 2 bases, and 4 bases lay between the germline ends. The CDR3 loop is CASSLVNTDTQYF. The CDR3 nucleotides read TGTGCCAGCAGTTTAGTCAACACAGATACGCAGTATTTT.

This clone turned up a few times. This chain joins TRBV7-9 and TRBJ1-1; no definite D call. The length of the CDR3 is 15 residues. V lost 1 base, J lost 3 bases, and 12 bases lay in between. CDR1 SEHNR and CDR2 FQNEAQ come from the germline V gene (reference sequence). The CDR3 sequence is CASSLVPRGDTEAFF. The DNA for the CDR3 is TGTGCCAGCAGCTTAGTTCCCCGCGGGGACACTGAAGCTTTCTTT.

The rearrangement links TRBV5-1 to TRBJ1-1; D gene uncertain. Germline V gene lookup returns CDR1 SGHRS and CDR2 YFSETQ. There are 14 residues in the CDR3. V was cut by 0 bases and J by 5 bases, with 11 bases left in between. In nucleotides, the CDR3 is TGCGCCAGCAGCTTGGGCCGGCCTACGACTGAAGCTTTCTTT. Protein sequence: CASSLGRPTTEAFF.

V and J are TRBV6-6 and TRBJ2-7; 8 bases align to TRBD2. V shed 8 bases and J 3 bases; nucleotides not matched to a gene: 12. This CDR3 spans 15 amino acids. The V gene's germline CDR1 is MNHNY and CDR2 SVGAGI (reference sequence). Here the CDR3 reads CASGNMVAGIYEQYF. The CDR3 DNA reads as TGTGCCAGCGGTAATATGGTAGCGGGGATCTACGAGCAGTACTTC.

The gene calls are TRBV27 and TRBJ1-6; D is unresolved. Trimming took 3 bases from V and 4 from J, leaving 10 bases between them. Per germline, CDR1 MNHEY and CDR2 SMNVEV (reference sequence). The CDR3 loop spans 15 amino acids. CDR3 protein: CASSFGPNYNSPLHF. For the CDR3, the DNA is TGTGCCAGCAGTTTCGGTCCAAATTATAATTCACCCCTCCACTTT.

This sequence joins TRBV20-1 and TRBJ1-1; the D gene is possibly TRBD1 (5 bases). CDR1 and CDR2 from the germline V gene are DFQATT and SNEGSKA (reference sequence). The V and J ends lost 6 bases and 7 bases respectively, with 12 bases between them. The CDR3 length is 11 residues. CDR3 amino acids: CSADRGVEAFF. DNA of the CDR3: TGCAGTGCCGACCGGGGCGTTGAAGCTTTCTTT.

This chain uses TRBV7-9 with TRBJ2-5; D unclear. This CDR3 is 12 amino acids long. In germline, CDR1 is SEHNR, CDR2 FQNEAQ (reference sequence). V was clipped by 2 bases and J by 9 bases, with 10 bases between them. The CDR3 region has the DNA TGTGCCAGCAGCTTACCCCAGCAGGCCCAGTACTTC. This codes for CASSLPQQAQYF. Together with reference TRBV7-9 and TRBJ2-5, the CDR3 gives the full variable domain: DTGVSQNPRHKITKRGQNVTFRCDPISEHNRLYWYRQTLGQGPEFLTYFQNEAQLEKSRLLSDRFSAERPKGSFSTLEIQRTEQGDSAMYLCASSLPQQAQYFGPGTRLLVL.

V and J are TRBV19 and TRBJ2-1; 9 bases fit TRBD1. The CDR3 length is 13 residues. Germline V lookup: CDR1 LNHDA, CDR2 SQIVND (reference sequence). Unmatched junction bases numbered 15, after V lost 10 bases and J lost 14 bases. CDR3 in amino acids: CATTDRDRDGKFF. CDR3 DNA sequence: TGTGCCACAACCGACCGGGACAGGGACGGGAAGTTCTTC. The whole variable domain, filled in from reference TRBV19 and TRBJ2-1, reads DGGITQSPKYLFRKEGQNVTLSCEQNLNHDAMYWYRQDPGQGLRLIYYSQIVNDFQKGDIAEGYSVSREKKESFPLTVTSAQKNPTAFYLCATTDRDRDGKFFGPGTRLTVL.

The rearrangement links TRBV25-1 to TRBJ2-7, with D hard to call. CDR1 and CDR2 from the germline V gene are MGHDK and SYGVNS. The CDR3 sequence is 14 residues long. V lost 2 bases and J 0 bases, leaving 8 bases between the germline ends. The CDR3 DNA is TGTGCCAGCAGTGAAACAGAGAGCTCCTACGAGCAGTACTTC. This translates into CASSETESSYEQYF.

In DNA form, the CDR3 reads TGTGCCAGCAGCGTATCTAGGGACGGATATGGCTACACCTTC. It specifies CASSVSRDGYGYTF. The chain carries TRBV9 and TRBJ1-2, with a weak D call TRBD1 (5 bases). The CDR3 is made up of 14 amino acids. The germline V and J ends were trimmed by 1 base and 5 bases, with 12 bases remaining between them. Germline values: CDR1 SGDLS, CDR2 YYNGEE.

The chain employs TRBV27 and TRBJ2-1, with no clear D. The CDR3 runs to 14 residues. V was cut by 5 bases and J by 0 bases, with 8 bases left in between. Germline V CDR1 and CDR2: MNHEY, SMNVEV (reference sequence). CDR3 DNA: TGTGCCAGCAGTATCCCGGGCTCCTACAATGAGCAGTTCTTC. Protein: CASSIPGSYNEQFF.

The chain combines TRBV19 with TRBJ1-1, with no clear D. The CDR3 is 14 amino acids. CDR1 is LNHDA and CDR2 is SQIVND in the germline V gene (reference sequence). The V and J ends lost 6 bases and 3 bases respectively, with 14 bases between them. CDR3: CASRAGVQYTEAFF. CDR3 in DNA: TGTGCCAGTAGGGCAGGAGTACAGTACACTGAAGCTTTCTTT.

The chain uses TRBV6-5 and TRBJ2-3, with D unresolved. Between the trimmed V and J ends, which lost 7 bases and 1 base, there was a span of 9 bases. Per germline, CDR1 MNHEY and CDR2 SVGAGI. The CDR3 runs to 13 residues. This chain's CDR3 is CASIERGTDTQYF. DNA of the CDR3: TGTGCCAGCATCGAGCGAGGCACAGATACGCAGTATTTT.

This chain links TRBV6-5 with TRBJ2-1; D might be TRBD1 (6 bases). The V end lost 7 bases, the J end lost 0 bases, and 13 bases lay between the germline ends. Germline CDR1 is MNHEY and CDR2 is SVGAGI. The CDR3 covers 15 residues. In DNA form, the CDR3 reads TGTGCCAGCACCAGCGGACAGAGCTCCTACAATGAGCAGTTCTTC. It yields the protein CASTSGQSSYNEQFF.

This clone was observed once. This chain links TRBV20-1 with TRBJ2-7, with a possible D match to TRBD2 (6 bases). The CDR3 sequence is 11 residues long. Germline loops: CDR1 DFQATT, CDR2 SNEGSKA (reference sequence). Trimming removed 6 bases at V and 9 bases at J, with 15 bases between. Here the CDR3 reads CSAKLASGQYF. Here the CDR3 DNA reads TGCAGTGCAAAGCTAGCGTCAGGGCAGTACTTC.

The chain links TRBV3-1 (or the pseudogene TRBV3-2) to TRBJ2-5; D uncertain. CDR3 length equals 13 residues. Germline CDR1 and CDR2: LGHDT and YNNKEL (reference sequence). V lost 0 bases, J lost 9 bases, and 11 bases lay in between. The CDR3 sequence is CASSQDSRASQYF. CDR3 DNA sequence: TGTGCCAGCAGCCAAGACTCCCGTGCGTCCCAGTACTTC.

CDR3 in amino acids: CASSPRGFRTKNYEQYF. CDR3 DNA: TGTGCCAGTAGTCCACGGGGGTTTAGGACTAAGAACTACGAGCAGTACTTC. The V gene is TRBV19, the J gene TRBJ2-7, with a possible D match to TRBD2 (6 bases). The CDR3 runs 17 residues. V lost 5 bases and J 3 bases, leaving 23 bases between the germline ends. Per the germline V gene, CDR1 is LNHDA and CDR2 is SQIVND (reference sequence).

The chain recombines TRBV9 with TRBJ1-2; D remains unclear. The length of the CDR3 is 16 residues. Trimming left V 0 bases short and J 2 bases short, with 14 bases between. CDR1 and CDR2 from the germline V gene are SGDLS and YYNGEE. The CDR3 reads CASSVVASSTNYGYTF. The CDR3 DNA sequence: TGTGCCAGCAGCGTAGTGGCTTCCTCGACCAACTATGGCTACACCTTC.

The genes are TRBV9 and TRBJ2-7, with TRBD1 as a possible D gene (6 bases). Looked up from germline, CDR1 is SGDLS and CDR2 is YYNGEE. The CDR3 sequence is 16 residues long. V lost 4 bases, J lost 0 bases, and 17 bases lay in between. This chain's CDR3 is CASSPRGQGTSYEQYF. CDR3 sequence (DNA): TGTGCCAGCAGCCCCAGAGGCCAGGGGACCTCCTACGAGCAGTACTTC.

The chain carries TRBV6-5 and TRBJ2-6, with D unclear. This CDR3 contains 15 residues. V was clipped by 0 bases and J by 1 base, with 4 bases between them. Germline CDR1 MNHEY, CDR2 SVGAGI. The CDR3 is CASSYSTSGANVLTF. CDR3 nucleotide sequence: TGTGCCAGCAGTTACTCAACATCTGGGGCCAACGTCCTGACTTTC.

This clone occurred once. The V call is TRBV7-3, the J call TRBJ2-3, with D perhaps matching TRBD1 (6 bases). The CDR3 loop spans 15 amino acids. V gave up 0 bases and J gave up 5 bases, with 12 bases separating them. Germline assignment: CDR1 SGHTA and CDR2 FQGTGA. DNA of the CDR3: TGTGCCAGCAGCTTAACGTTGGGGGCGGGAGATACGCAGTATTTT. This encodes CASSLTLGAGDTQYF.

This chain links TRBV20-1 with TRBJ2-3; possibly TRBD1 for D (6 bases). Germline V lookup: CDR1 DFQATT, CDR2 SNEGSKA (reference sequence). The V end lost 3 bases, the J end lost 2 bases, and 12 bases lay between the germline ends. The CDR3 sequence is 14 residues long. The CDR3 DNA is TGCAGTGCTAGTCCAGGGACATACACAGATACGCAGTATTTT. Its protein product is CSASPGTYTDTQYF.

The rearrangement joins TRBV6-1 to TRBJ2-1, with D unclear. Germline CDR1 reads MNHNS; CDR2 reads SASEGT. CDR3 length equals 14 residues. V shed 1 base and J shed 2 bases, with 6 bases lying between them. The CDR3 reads CASSEGVPYNEQFF. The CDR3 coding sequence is TGTGCCAGCAGTGAAGGGGTTCCCTACAATGAGCAGTTCTTC.

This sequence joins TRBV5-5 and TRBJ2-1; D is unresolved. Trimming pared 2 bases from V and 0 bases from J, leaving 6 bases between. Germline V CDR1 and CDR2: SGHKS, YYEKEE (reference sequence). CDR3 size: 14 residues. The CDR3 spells CASSLTLSYNEQFF. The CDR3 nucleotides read TGTGCCAGCAGCTTAACACTCTCCTACAATGAGCAGTTCTTC.